This entry lists 2 T cell receptor beta chains sequenced from one sample in a study of blood T cell repertoires in COVID-19. Repertoires were generated with immunoSEQ multiplex PCR, while TCRdb's copy carries only in-frame clones and drops some. The sample yields some 180,000 clones, 88% seen once. What was sequenced was peripheral blood. These receptors all come from a man aged 45-65 years who had recovered from COVID-19.

The chain uses TRBV10-3 and TRBJ2-7, with 7 bases fitting TRBD1. CDR3 length equals 14 residues. Trimming cost V 7 bases and J 2 bases; bases outside gene matches: 8. Germline V gives CDR1 ENHRY, CDR2 SYGVKD. DNA for the CDR3: TGTGCCATCACCCAGACAGGGTCCCCCTACGAGCAGTACTTC. Translating it yields CAITQTGSPYEQYF.

The V call is TRBV6-2 or TRBV6-3, the J call TRBJ1-1, with TRBD1 identical over 9 bases. The length of the CDR3 is 15 residues. The germline V gene has CDR1 MNHEY and CDR2 SVGEGT. V gave up 4 bases and J gave up 7 bases; unmatched junction bases: 10. In DNA, the CDR3 is TGTGCCAGCAGTTCCCCGACAGGGGGTAAGGTTGAAGCTTTCTTT. Residues: CASSSPTGGKVEAFF.